This TCR beta chain was captured by sequencing in a study of identical twins. This clonotype showed up just a few times. Germline V gene data show CDR1 as SEHNR and CDR2 as FQNEAQ (reference sequence). V lost 5 bases, J lost 6 bases, and 4 bases stayed unmatched. The length of the CDR3 is 13 residues. Using its own MiXCR run on the 5' RACE reads, TCRdb lists one record per CDR3 protein. In the table there are under 250,000 distinct CDR3 sequences, about a tenth of which are singletons. The V call is TRBV7-9, the J call TRBJ2-3; TRBD1 aligns across 8 bases. This receptor was taken from a woman under 30 in good health. Sequences were obtained from memory (CD45RO+) T cells sorted from blood. In DNA form, the CDR3 reads TGTGCCAGCAGCGGACAGGGCGGGGATACGCAGTATTTT. It codes for CASSGQGGDTQYF.